The source of this T cell receptor beta chain is a study of T cells in Graves' hyperthyroidism and ophthalmopathy. TCR beta CDR3 regions were amplified from RNA transcripts. First-round RT-PCR of the TCR CDR3 relied on the HTBI primer set. One entry per CDR3 protein results from TCRdb running MiXCR on the multiplex PCR reads. The sample has some 740,000 distinct CDR3 sequences, 12% to 15% seen once. Germline values: CDR1 SGDLS, CDR2 YYNGEE. The V and J ends lost 1 base and 2 bases respectively, with 8 bases between them. This CDR3 is 14 amino acids long. The study, taken as a whole, reports: For ophthalmopathy, model prediction preceded onset by a median roughly 6.3 months.

About this clonotype: Its antigen is not known.

Absent ophthalmopathy progression within 18 months defined stable Graves' hyperthyroidism. Each patient was aged 18 to 65 and had newly diagnosed hyperthyroidism of under 2 months' duration. In making diagnoses, clinical symptoms, serum thyroxine and TRAb, thyroid ultrasound and orbital computed tomography were all used. The rearrangement links TRBV9 to TRBJ2-3; D not certain. The TCR originated in a woman under 30 with Graves' hyperthyroidism. Sequenced sample: blood. CDR3 DNA: TGTGCCAGCAGCGTACGGAGTCTCACAGATACGCAGTATTTT. Translating it yields CASSVRSLTDTQYF.